This passage covers 17 T cell receptor beta chains from one sample sequenced in a study of shared clonotypes between healthy human individuals. CD45RO-negative, CCR7-positively selected cells formed the naive CD8 fraction, excluding terminally differentiated effector memory CD45RA+ cells. TCRdb's copy holds only in-frame clones and misses some; the assay was immunoSEQ multiplex PCR. The sample shows about 590,000 clones, around 95% of them seen only once. Sequencing used naive CD8+ T cells sorted from blood. These receptor sequences come from a woman aged 25 to 45 in good health.

This chain joins TRBV19 and TRBJ2-7, with TRBD2 matching 9 bases. The CDR3 has 13 amino acids. CDR1 and CDR2 from the germline V gene are LNHDA and SQIVND (reference sequence). V trimming: 9 bases; J trimming: 2 bases; junction bases outside the gene matches: 5. CDR3 DNA sequence: TGTGCCAGCGGACTAGCGTCAACCTACGAGCAGTACTTC. Amino acids: CASGLASTYEQYF.

The chain links TRBV13 to TRBJ2-3; no reliable D call. CDR1 is PRHDT, CDR2 FYEKMQ, per germline (reference sequence). The CDR3 length is 11 residues. With 6 bases removed from V and 5 bases from J, the gap between germline ends came to 6 bases. This chain's CDR3 is CASRGEDTQYF. The CDR3 DNA sequence: TGTGCCAGCAGAGGAGAAGATACGCAGTATTTT.

The rearrangement uses TRBV5-5 and TRBJ2-7; D not certain. Germline lookup yields CDR1 SGHKS and CDR2 YYEKEE (reference sequence). Trimming cost V 2 bases and J 3 bases, with 12 bases left between them. The CDR3 has 14 amino acids. Written as DNA, the CDR3 is TGTGCCAGCAGCTTACTCCTCATAGACTACGAGCAGTACTTC. The encoded protein is CASSLLLIDYEQYF.

V gene TRBV11-1 combines with J gene TRBJ2-1; no clear D. V lost 1 base, J lost 7 bases, and 2 bases lay in between. Germline V gives CDR1 SGHAT, CDR2 FQDESV (reference sequence). The CDR3 has 11 amino acids. The CDR3 reads CASSLGNEQFF. As DNA, the CDR3 is TGTGCCAGCAGCTTAGGGAATGAGCAGTTCTTC.

The V and J genes are TRBV7-9 and TRBJ2-1; 9 bases are shared with TRBD2. Trimming removed 0 bases from V and 6 bases from J; junction bases left unmatched: 6. The germline gives CDR1 SEHNR, CDR2 FQNEAQ (reference sequence). The CDR3 runs 16 residues. The CDR3 nucleotides are TGTGCCAGCAGCTTAGCGGCGGGCGGGAGGGCCAATGAGCAGTTCTTC. As protein: CASSLAAGGRANEQFF.

This clone was picked up one time. The chain combines TRBV7-9 with TRBJ2-2; the D gene is possibly TRBD1 (6 bases). CDR3 length: 15 residues. The V gene lost 7 bases and the J gene lost 1 base, with 13 bases spanning the gap. CDR1 and CDR2 from the germline V gene are SEHNR and FQNEAQ (reference sequence). The CDR3 nucleotides are TGTGCCAGCACCATCGGGACAAAGAACACCGGGGAGCTGTTTTTT. It codes for CASTIGTKNTGELFF.

A note on this clone: A read error may account for a junction end that differs from germline. The rearrangement uses TRBV6-6 and TRBJ2-2, with no clear D. Germline loops: CDR1 MNHNY, CDR2 SVGAGI (reference sequence). This CDR3 contains 15 residues. CDR3 nucleotide sequence: TGTGCCATCAGTTATGGTCCCTACGTCACCGGGGAGCTGTTTTTT. Translating gives CAISYGPYVTGELFF.

V and J are TRBV29-1 and TRBJ2-5; D is unclear. Germline V gene data show CDR1 as SQVTM and CDR2 as ANQGSEA. Trimming shortened V by 6 bases and J by 4 bases, and 21 bases separated the two germline ends. CDR3 size: 15 residues. CDR3 DNA sequence: TGCAGCGTCCTCCTACCGACACCGTTCGTAGAGACCCAGTACTTC. Amino acids: CSVLLPTPFVETQYF.

The rearrangement joins TRBV6-5 to TRBJ1-2, with TRBD1 as a possible D gene (5 bases). Germline V gene data show CDR1 as MNHEY and CDR2 as SVGAGI. There are 12 residues in the CDR3. The V end was cut by 6 bases, the J end by 6 bases, with 11 bases between. CDR3 coding DNA: TGTGCCAGCAGCCGGGACCGTCATGGCTACACCTTC. Amino acids: CASSRDRHGYTF.

The chain couples TRBV27 to TRBJ2-7, with 8 bases matching TRBD1. Germline CDR1 is MNHEY and CDR2 is SMNVEV (reference sequence). CDR3 size: 17 residues. The trim removed 6 bases at V and 0 bases at J, leaving 13 bases unmatched. The CDR3 protein is CASSPGQGPFFSYEQYF. DNA of the CDR3: TGTGCCAGCAGCCCCGGACAGGGACCCTTTTTCTCCTACGAGCAGTACTTC.

This chain links TRBV5-1 with TRBJ2-7; D is perhaps TRBD1 or TRBD2 (5 bases each). Germline values: CDR1 SGHRS, CDR2 YFSETQ. This CDR3 has 16 residues. V was trimmed by 1 base and J by 0 bases, leaving 14 bases between them. This CDR3 reads CASSLNTGTSSYEQYF. As DNA, the CDR3 is TGCGCCAGCAGCTTGAACACCGGGACGTCCTCCTACGAGCAGTACTTC. The full variable domain, in which reference TRBV5-1 and TRBJ2-7 provide the parts outside the CDR3, is KAGVTQTPRYLIKTRGQQVTLSCSPISGHRSVSWYQQTPGQGLQFLFEYFSETQRNKGNFPGRFSGRQFSNSRSEMNVSTLELGDSALYLCASSLNTGTSSYEQYFGPGTRLTVT.

Regarding this clone: Other DNA sequences in this specimen translate into the identical CDR3. The chain has TRBV23-1 and TRBJ2-2; D is possibly TRBD2 (7 bases). TRBV23-1 carries the ORF label, with uncertain function. The CDR3 runs to 16 residues. Trimming stripped 6 bases from V and 9 bases from J, with 23 bases between. The chain's CDR3 is CASSQGRGGLPRELFF. In nucleotides, the CDR3 is TGCGCCAGCAGCCAAGGGCGCGGGGGCTTACCCAGGGAGCTGTTTTTT.

This chain links TRBV27 with TRBJ2-2; 8 bases agree with TRBD1. Germline loops: CDR1 MNHEY, CDR2 SMNVEV (reference sequence). The J segment lost 4 bases and the V segment lost 5 bases, leaving 3 bases of the junction unmatched. The CDR3 sequence is 14 residues long. In DNA, the CDR3 is TGTGCCAGCAGTAAAACAGGGGGCACCGGGGAGCTGTTTTTT. The encoded protein is CASSKTGGTGELFF.

J is TRBJ1-1 and V is TRBV7-9; TRBD1 agrees at 7 bases. Germline loops: CDR1 SEHNR, CDR2 FQNEAQ (reference sequence). The CDR3 is 17 amino acids. The V gene end was trimmed by 5 bases and the J gene end by 1 base; junction bases not matched to a gene: 13. The CDR3 coding sequence is TGTGCCAGCAGCCGCATCGGAGGGGGCGGGGGGAACACTGAAGCTTTCTTT. It codes for CASSRIGGGGGNTEAFF.

This chain links TRBV7-9 with TRBJ1-2, with 7 bases identical to TRBD1. With 4 bases clipped from V and 6 bases from J, the junction kept 5 bases outside the gene matches. Germline CDR1 reads SEHNR; CDR2 reads FQNEAQ (reference sequence). The CDR3 covers 13 residues. The CDR3 DNA reads TGTGCCAGCAGCTCGACAGGGTTGGATGGCTACACCTTC. Its translation: CASSSTGLDGYTF.

This chain uses TRBV5-6 with TRBJ1-1, with D perhaps TRBD1 (5 bases). This CDR3 comprises 16 residues. Looked up from germline, CDR1 is SGHDT and CDR2 is YYEEEE. The V end was cut by 2 bases, the J end by 5 bases, with 19 bases between. For the CDR3, the DNA is TGTGCCAGCAGCTTATTGGCAGGGACCCATTGGACTGAAGCTTTCTTT. Protein product: CASSLLAGTHWTEAFF.

The chain carries TRBV14 and TRBJ2-6; no clear D. From germline, CDR1 is SGHDN and CDR2 FVKESK. Between the trimmed V and J ends, which lost 2 bases and 1 base, there was a span of 9 bases. There are 16 residues in the CDR3. The CDR3 loop reads CASSQQWGSGANVLTF. In DNA, the CDR3 is TGTGCCAGCAGCCAACAATGGGGTTCTGGGGCCAACGTCCTGACTTTC. Full variable domain (remainder filled in from reference TRBV14 and TRBJ2-6): EAGVTQFPSHSVIEKGQTVTLRCDPISGHDNLYWYRRVMGKEIKFLLHFVKESKQDESGMPNNRFLAERTGGTYSTLKVQPAELEDSGVYFCASSQQWGSGANVLTFGAGSRLTVL.